What follows are 3 T cell receptor beta chains derived from one specimen sequenced in a study of blood T cells in healthy people across ages. Using a J-beta primer mix together with a sample-barcoded 5' primer, a second PCR was run for about 7 to 12 cycles. TCRdb passed the 5' RACE reads through MiXCR, listing each CDR3 protein once. The sample shows roughly 860,000 distinct CDR3 sequences, around 62% of them seen only once. Sequenced input: blood. The receptors derive from a man aged 30-40 years in good health.

This clonotype occurred once. V and J are TRBV28 and TRBJ2-4; 9 nucleotides align to TRBD1. V lost 5 bases, J lost 7 bases, and 12 bases stayed unmatched. CDR1 MDHEN and CDR2 SYDVKM come from the germline V gene. The CDR3 contains 16 residues. CDR3 protein: CASSAGTGWGRNIQYF. DNA for the CDR3: TGTGCCAGCAGTGCCGGGACAGGGTGGGGAAGGAACATTCAGTACTTC.

V is TRBV2 and J is TRBJ2-3; TRBD2 aligns across 11 bases. Germline CDR1 reads SNHLY; CDR2 reads FYNNEI. CDR3 length: 17 amino acids. After removal of 5 bases from V and 2 bases from J, the junction contained 9 bases not matched to a gene. The CDR3 DNA is TGTGCCAGCAGTCCCCGCTCTAGCGGGGGGACCACAGATACGCAGTATTTT. Residues: CASSPRSSGGTTDTQYF.

This clonotype was counted only a few times. The J gene is TRBJ1-2, the V gene TRBV5-6, with a tentative D call TRBD1 (5 bases). Germline assignment: CDR1 SGHDT and CDR2 YYEEEE. The CDR3 covers 13 residues. V shed 6 bases and J shed 8 bases, with 17 bases lying between them. The CDR3 bases are TGTGCCAGCACCCGGGAGGGGCCGGGAGGCTACACCTTC. Translation: CASTREGPGGYTF.